These T cell receptor beta chains were read from a single sample in a study of Tregs in tolerant kidney transplant recipients. Profiling relied on immunoSEQ multiplex PCR, and the TCRdb table lists in-frame clones only, not all of them. The sample shows roughly 120,000 clones, roughly 92% of them seen only once. The sequenced material came from CD4+ T cells from blood. These TCRs come from a human donor in good health. Each CDR3 is given with its conserved first and last residue. A D gene is named only where the DNA matches it firmly. Some rows have no size entry. The others give once, few or many, or a class for an expanded clone.

V	J	D	size	DNA	CDR3
TRBV6-5	TRBJ1-1	TRBD1	NA	TGTGCCAGCAGTTCAGGGGGGGCGACTGAAGCTTTCTTT	CASSSGGATEAFF
TRBV29-1	TRBJ2-3	NA	few	TGCAGCGTTGGAGGGGGAGGAGGGGCGGCAGATACGCAGTATTTT	CSVGGGGGAADTQYF
TRBV19	TRBJ1-3	NA	few	TGTGCCAGTAGTCTCCGGGGAGGCCCGACTGGAAACACCATATATTTT	CASSLRGGPTGNTIYF
TRBV6-5	TRBJ1-3	NA	NA	TGTGCCAGCAGTAAATGGGGAAACACCATATATTTT	CASSKWGNTIYF
TRBV21-1	TRBJ1-2	NA	NA	TGTGCCAGCAAGTCCCCTGGGATCTACGAGGGCTTCTATGGCTACACCTTC	CASKSPGIYEGFYGYTF
TRBV7-9	TRBJ2-1	NA	NA	TGTGCCAGCAGCTTAAGTAGGTCCAATGAGCAGTTCTTC	CASSLSRSNEQFF
TRBV6-1	TRBJ2-1	TRBD2	NA	TGTGCCAGCAGTGATGGGACTAGAAATGAGCAGTTCTTC	CASSDGTRNEQFF
TRBV6-1	TRBJ1-1	NA	once	TGTGCCAGCATATGGCAGAACACTGAAGCTTTCTTT	CASIWQNTEAFF
TRBV2	TRBJ2-4	NA	NA	TGTGCCAGCAGTCCCGGGGGTGGAGCCAAAAACATTCAGTACTTC	CASSPGGGAKNIQYF
TRBV7-9	TRBJ1-4	TRBD1	once	TGTGCCAGCAGCATAAGACAGGGACCTGAAAAACTGTTTTTT	CASSIRQGPEKLFF
TRBV7-3	TRBJ2-1	NA	NA	TGTGCCAGCAGCCCCACAGAGTACAATGAGCAGTTCTTC	CASSPTEYNEQFF
TRBV5-4	TRBJ2-1	TRBD2	NA	TGTGCCAGCAGCTCTAGCGGGTCGACCTACAATGAGCAGTTCTTC	CASSSSGSTYNEQFF
TRBV6-6	TRBJ2-7	NA	NA	TGTGCCAGCAAGGCTGGGTCCTACGAGCAGTACTTC	CASKAGSYEQYF
TRBV19	TRBJ2-1	TRBD2	NA	TGTGCCAGTCGACGCCCCACTAGCGGGAATAAGTTCTTC	CASRRPTSGNKFF
TRBV5-1	TRBJ1-4	NA	NA	TGCGCCAGCAGCGTCGGAATTGGGACCCAGGCAACTAATGAAAAACTGTTTTTT	CASSVGIGTQATNEKLFF
TRBV6-5	TRBJ2-5	NA	NA	TGTGCCAGCAGTTACTCGTCAGGGCCGTGGACCCAGTACTTC	CASSYSSGPWTQYF
TRBV19	TRBJ2-7	NA	NA	TGTGCCTCCTCCCAGGGGAACTACGAGCAGTACTTC	CASSQGNYEQYF
TRBV5-4	TRBJ2-1	TRBD2	NA	TGTGCCAGCAGTCCCGGGACTAGCGGGAGAAGATCCTACAATGAGCAGTTCTTC	CASSPGTSGRRSYNEQFF
TRBV6-1	TRBJ1-5	TRBD1	NA	TGTGCCAGCAATGGACAGGGCAATCAGCCCCAGCATTTT	CASNGQGNQPQHF
TRBV2	TRBJ2-7	TRBD2	NA	TGTGCCAGCAAGTTAGCGGGAGGGCGGTCCTACGAGCAGTACTTC	CASKLAGGRSYEQYF
TRBV6-1	TRBJ2-1	NA	NA	TGTGCCAGCAGTGAAGGGAGGGCAGCGTACAATGAGCAGTTCTTC	CASSEGRAAYNEQFF
TRBV12-5	TRBJ2-6	TRBD1	NA	TGTGCTAGTGGTTTGGTAAGGACAGGCCTCTCTGGGGCCAACGTCCTGACTTTC	CASGLVRTGLSGANVLTF
TRBV7-2	TRBJ2-2	NA	NA	TGTGCCAGCAGCTTACAGGCCACCGGGGAGCTGTTTTTT	CASSLQATGELFF
TRBV7-3	TRBJ2-3	NA	NA	TGTGCCAGCAGCCATACTAGCCCGAGCACAGATACGCAGTATTTT	CASSHTSPSTDTQYF
TRBV9	TRBJ1-4	NA	NA	TGTGCCAGCGCCCTGGGAGGCAACTATAATGAAAAACTGTTTTTT	CASALGGNYNEKLFF
TRBV14	TRBJ2-3	TRBD1	NA	TGTGCCAGCAGCCAAGGAGAACAGGGGTGGGCAGATACGCAGTATTTT	CASSQGEQGWADTQYF
TRBV4-1	TRBJ1-1	NA	NA	TGCGCCAGCAGCCAAGTGAGTCTAGGGTTTCAGAACACTGAAGCTTTCTTT	CASSQVSLGFQNTEAFF
TRBV27	TRBJ2-5	NA	once	TGTGCCAGCAGTCACAGGGCCCAAGAGACCCAGTACTTC	CASSHRAQETQYF
TRBV30	TRBJ1-2	NA	NA	TGTGCCTGGACTGTGGCAGTAACTAACTATGGCTACACCTTC	CAWTVAVTNYGYTF
TRBV11-2	TRBJ2-2	TRBD2	NA	TGTGCCAGCAGCCCCCCGGGACTAGCGGCAAACACCGGGGAGCTGTTTTTT	CASSPPGLAANTGELFF
TRBV7-9	TRBJ1-3	NA	once	TGTGCCAGCAGCTTAGATATTCTAGGGCCCTCTGGAAACACCATATATTTT	CASSLDILGPSGNTIYF
TRBV5-6	TRBJ2-3	TRBD2	NA	TGTGCCAGCAGCTTGGGGCTAGCGGGGTTAGATACGCAGTATTTT	CASSLGLAGLDTQYF
TRBV5-1	TRBJ2-7	NA	NA	TGCGCCAGCAGCGAAACCGGGAGTTCGGGCGAGCAGTACTTC	CASSETGSSGEQYF
TRBV11-2	TRBJ2-7	NA	NA	TGTGCCAGCAGCTCCTGGGAATACGAGCAGTACTTC	CASSSWEYEQYF
TRBV19	TRBJ2-1	TRBD2	NA	TGTGCCAGTAGTCAAGCCGGGGGGGATGAGCAGTTCTTC	CASSQAGGDEQFF
TRBV28	TRBJ1-1	NA	NA	TGTGCCAGCAGGACAGTGGAGACCACTGAAGCTTTCTTT	CASRTVETTEAFF
TRBV27	TRBJ2-5	NA	NA	TGTGCCAGCGGACCTCGACACGATAAGCAGGAGACCCAGTACTTC	CASGPRHDKQETQYF
TRBV5-1	TRBJ2-3	TRBD1	NA	TGCGCCAGCAGCTTGGTTAGGACAGGACACCCCCTTAGCACAGATACGCAGTATTTT	CASSLVRTGHPLSTDTQYF
TRBV4-1	TRBJ1-1	NA	once	TGCGCCACCAGGGGCCCGCTCTTGAACACTGAAGCTTTCTTT	CATRGPLLNTEAFF